The 27 T cell receptor beta chains below were found in one sample sequenced in a study of shared clonotypes between healthy human individuals. Here immunoSEQ multiplex PCR was the method, and the copy in TCRdb shows in-frame clones only, minus some. The repertoire holds some 2,500,000 clones, with approximately 94% as singletons. The sample was naive CD4+ T cells from PBMCs. Regarding subset: CD45RA+ positively selected. Receptor source: a man between 18 and 35 years old in good health. Some clones in this sample may be carry-over from other donors' samples.

The chain links TRBV5-6 to TRBJ2-5; the D gene is possibly TRBD2 (5 bases). Germline CDR1 reads SGHDT; CDR2 reads YYEEEE. The length of the CDR3 is 15 residues. Trimming removed 4 bases from V and 5 bases from J, with 18 bases in between. This CDR3 reads CASSLVLAAWETQYF. The CDR3 nucleotides are TGTGCCAGCAGCCTGGTGCTAGCTGCTTGGGAGACCCAGTACTTC.

This rearrangement joins TRBV5-1 to TRBJ2-2; D ambiguous. The CDR3 sequence is 14 residues long. V was trimmed by 1 base and J by 4 bases, leaving 8 bases between them. Germline CDR1 SGHRS, CDR2 YFSETQ. The CDR3 sequence: CASSLLGFTGELFF. Here the CDR3 DNA reads TGCGCCAGCAGCTTGCTCGGCTTCACCGGGGAGCTGTTTTTT.

The chain uses TRBV11-3 and TRBJ2-1; tentatively, D is TRBD1 or TRBD2 (6 bases each). Looked up from germline, CDR1 is SGHNT and CDR2 is YENEEA. Trimming took off 4 bases at V and 6 bases at J, with 10 bases between the two ends. The CDR3 has 13 amino acids. The CDR3 DNA reads as TGTGCCAGCAGCTCACAGGGAGGCAATGAGCAGTTCTTC. It is translated as CASSSQGGNEQFF. Looking up the rest from reference TRBV11-3 and TRBJ2-1 gives the full variable domain: EAGVVQSPRYKIIEKKQPVAFWCNPISGHNTLYWYLQNLGQGPELLIRYENEEAVDDSQLPKDRFSAERLKGVDSTLKIQPAELGDSAVYLCASSSQGGNEQFFGPGTRLTVL.

V gene TRBV9 combines with J gene TRBJ2-1; TRBD2 is a possible D gene (6 bases). Trimming took off 4 bases at V and 0 bases at J, with 17 bases between the two ends. CDR3 length: 17 amino acids. Per the germline V gene, CDR1 is SGDLS and CDR2 is YYNGEE. DNA for the CDR3: TGTGCCAGCAGCATCCGGTCCGGGCGGGGCTCCTACAATGAGCAGTTCTTC. Encoded protein: CASSIRSGRGSYNEQFF.

V is TRBV7-3 and J is TRBJ2-7; 12 positions match TRBD1. The junction had 12 bases not matched to a gene; V was cut back by 4 bases and J by 5 bases. Germline V CDR1 and CDR2: SGHTA, FQGTGA. This CDR3 has 17 amino acids. CDR3 in DNA: TGTGCCAGCAGCTCACCCGGGACAGGGGGCTACGTAAACGAGCAGTACTTC. Translating gives CASSSPGTGGYVNEQYF.

This clone was picked up one time. The CDR3 nucleotides are TGTGCCAGCGCGGGGGACATCAATCAGCCCCAGCATTTT. It yields the protein CASAGDINQPQHF. The chain combines TRBV25-1 with TRBJ1-5, with D possibly TRBD1 on 6 matching bases. Germline CDR1 and CDR2: MGHDK and SYGVNS. V shed 8 bases and J shed 3 bases, with 11 bases lying between them. The CDR3 sequence is 13 residues long. Using reference TRBV25-1 and TRBJ1-5 for the parts outside the CDR3, the full variable domain is EADIYQTPRYLVIGTGKKITLECSQTMGHDKMYWYQQDPGMELHLIHYSYGVNSTEKGDLSSESTVSRIRTEHFPLTLESARPSHTSQYLCASAGDINQPQHFGDGTRLSIL.

This rearrangement joins TRBV19 to TRBJ1-2, with TRBD1 matching 10 bases. Unmatched junction bases numbered 4, after V lost 2 bases and J lost 7 bases. Germline V gene lookup returns CDR1 LNHDA and CDR2 SQIVND (reference sequence). This CDR3 is built from 14 residues. CDR3 in amino acids: CASSIPGQGVGYTF. CDR3 nucleotide sequence: TGTGCCAGTAGTATACCCGGACAGGGGGTTGGCTACACCTTC.

A word on this clone: At one end the junction does not follow the germline gene, possibly because of a read error. This chain connects TRBV10-3 to TRBJ1-3; D remains ambiguous. This CDR3 comprises 15 residues. Germline CDR1 and CDR2: ENHRY and SYGVKD. Here the CDR3 DNA reads TGTGCCATCAGTGAGTCAGCCTACTCTGGAAACACCGTATATTTT. The encoded protein is CAISESAYSGNTVYF.

This clone was seen only once. The chain couples TRBV5-4 to TRBJ2-3; 8 nucleotides align to TRBD1. CDR1 is SGHNT, CDR2 YYREEE, per germline (reference sequence). CDR3 length: 16 amino acids. V was pared by 2 bases and J by 1 base, with 6 bases of the junction left unmatched. CDR3: CASSFPGTGRTDTQYF. The CDR3 DNA reads TGTGCCAGCAGCTTCCCCGGGACAGGACGCACAGATACGCAGTATTTT.

The rearrangement uses TRBV18 and TRBJ1-2; 12 bases are a match to TRBD1. The trim removed 3 bases at V and 5 bases at J, leaving 7 bases unmatched. Looked up from germline, CDR1 is KGHSH and CDR2 is LQKENI. The CDR3 is made up of 16 amino acids. The DNA of the CDR3 is TGTGCCAGCTCACCCACCGGGACAGGGGGCGGGTATGGCTACACCTTC. This translates into CASSPTGTGGGYGYTF. Combining the CDR3 with reference TRBV18 and TRBJ1-2 gives the whole variable domain NAGVMQNPRHLVRRRGQEARLRCSPMKGHSHVYWYRQLPEEGLKFMVYLQKENIIDESGMPKERFSAEFPKEGPSILRIQQVVRGDSAAYFCASSPTGTGGGYGYTFGSGTRLTVV.

The chain couples TRBV7-2 to TRBJ2-5; D not resolved. The ends were cut back, 5 bases at V and 5 bases at J, with 12 bases in the middle. CDR1 is SGHTA and CDR2 is FQGNSA in the germline V gene. CDR3 length: 13 residues. The CDR3 region is CASSPQTGETQYF. CDR3 sequence (DNA): TGTGCCAGCAGCCCCCAGACCGGGGAGACCCAGTACTTC.

The chain couples TRBV30 to TRBJ1-6; tentative D call: TRBD1 (5 bases). Germline V gene data show CDR1 as GTSNPN and CDR2 as SVGIG (reference sequence). The CDR3 has 13 amino acids. Trimming removed 0 bases from V and 6 bases from J, with 6 bases in between. The chain's CDR3 is CAWSVGLNSPLHF. The CDR3 bases are TGTGCCTGGAGTGTGGGACTTAATTCACCCCTCCACTTT.

In DNA, the CDR3 is TGTGCCAGCAGTCCGTGGGGTTGGGCGGGAGTGTCGTCCTACAATGAGCAGTTCTTC. It translates to CASSPWGWAGVSSYNEQFF. The J gene is TRBJ2-1, the V gene TRBV7-2, with 7 bases matching TRBD2. Germline CDR1 and CDR2: SGHTA and FQGNSA. The ends lost 6 bases at V and 1 base at J; junction bases unmatched: 18. The CDR3 runs to 19 residues.

Concerning this clone itself: The same CDR3 arises from other DNA sequences in this sample as well. The gene calls are TRBV14 and TRBJ2-7; a possible D gene is TRBD2 (5 bases). The CDR3 runs to 12 residues. Germline V gene sequence: CDR1 SGHDN, CDR2 FVKESK. V lost 1 base and J 7 bases, leaving 8 bases between the germline ends. CDR3 bases: TGTGCCAGCAGCCAAGGAAGAGGGGAGCAGTACTTC. Protein: CASSQGRGEQYF.

V and J are TRBV2 and TRBJ2-4; 7 nucleotides agree with TRBD1. V trimming: 7 bases; J trimming: 3 bases; junction bases outside the gene matches: 15. This CDR3 has 17 amino acids. CDR1 is SNHLY and CDR2 is FYNNEI in the germline V gene. The CDR3 DNA is TGTGCCAGCACCCCCCGGCGGCAGGGGGACGGCAAAAACATTCAGTACTTC. Encoded protein: CASTPRRQGDGKNIQYF.

J is TRBJ2-7 and V is TRBV4-1, with no clear D. The CDR3 contains 14 residues. Germline values: CDR1 MGHRA, CDR2 YSYEKL. Deletions cut 0 bases from V and 6 bases from J, with 12 bases between. The CDR3 reads CASSQDGVRVEQYF. The CDR3 region has the DNA TGCGCCAGCAGCCAAGATGGGGTTCGGGTCGAGCAGTACTTC.

The chain recombines TRBV7-3 with TRBJ1-2; 9 bases align to TRBD1. J lost 6 bases, V lost 3 bases, and 14 bases had no gene match. CDR3 length equals 17 residues. CDR1 and CDR2 from the germline V gene are SGHTA and FQGTGA. CDR3 loop: CASSFPRGTGLLDGYTF. CDR3 nucleotides: TGTGCCAGCAGCTTTCCCCGCGGGACAGGGCTTTTAGATGGCTACACCTTC.

The rearrangement uses TRBV29-1 and TRBJ1-2, with D possibly TRBD1 on 6 matching bases. CDR1 and CDR2 from the germline V gene are SQVTM and ANQGSEA. The CDR3 is made up of 13 amino acids. Trimming cost V 4 bases and J 3 bases, with 12 bases left between them. CDR3 in amino acids: CSVGDRQDYGYTF. The CDR3 DNA reads TGCAGCGTTGGAGACAGACAGGACTATGGCTACACCTTC.

J is TRBJ2-7 and V is TRBV10-3; perhaps TRBD1 as D (6 bases). Trimming took 3 bases from V and 2 from J, leaving 17 bases between them. CDR1 and CDR2 from the germline V gene are ENHRY and SYGVKD. The length of the CDR3 is 16 residues. CDR3 region: CAISDGTGRGPYEQYF. CDR3 sequence (DNA): TGTGCCATCAGTGACGGGACGGGCAGGGGCCCCTACGAGCAGTACTTC.

Notes on this clone: The same CDR3 is also encoded by other DNA sequences in this sample. The chain couples TRBV5-6 to TRBJ2-2; no clear D. This CDR3 contains 13 residues. Trimming took 1 base from V and 5 from J, leaving 6 bases between them. Germline V gene lookup returns CDR1 SGHDT and CDR2 YYEEEE. The CDR3 DNA reads as TGTGCCAGCAGCTTGATAGGAACCGGGGAGCTGTTTTTT. Protein: CASSLIGTGELFF.

The rearrangement uses TRBV6-1 and TRBJ2-5; either TRBD1 or TRBD2 may supply D (5 bases each). CDR1 and CDR2 (germline): MNHNS, SASEGT. This CDR3 is built from 15 residues. Deletions cut 7 bases from V and 5 bases from J, with 20 bases between. CDR3 sequence (DNA): TGTGCCAGCAATCCCGGGACGATAAGTTCGGAGACCCAGTACTTC. This sequence encodes CASNPGTISSETQYF.

The chain links TRBV5-6 to TRBJ1-1; D possibly corresponds to TRBD1 (5 bases). CDR3 length equals 13 residues. Germline V gene sequence: CDR1 SGHDT, CDR2 YYEEEE. The V end was cut by 4 bases, the J end by 7 bases, with 14 bases between. In DNA, the CDR3 is TGTGCCAGCAGCCCCCCCCTGGGGGGTGAAGCTTTCTTT. Translated, it gives CASSPPLGGEAFF. The full variable domain, completed using reference TRBV5-6 and TRBJ1-1, is DAGVTQSPTHLIKTRGQQVTLRCSPKSGHDTVSWYQQALGQGPQFIFQYYEEEERQRGNFPDRFSGHQFPNYSSELNVNALLLGDSALYLCASSPPLGGEAFFGQGTRLTVV.

The genes are TRBV4-1 and TRBJ2-7, with 7 nucleotides matching TRBD1. This CDR3 comprises 16 residues. Per germline, CDR1 MGHRA and CDR2 YSYEKL. The V segment lost 3 bases and the J segment 3 bases; nucleotides outside the gene matches: 11. The CDR3 protein is CASSQGRTGPNYEQYF. In DNA, the CDR3 is TGCGCCAGCAGCCAGGGGCGGACAGGACCCAACTACGAGCAGTACTTC.

The genes are TRBV20-1 and TRBJ2-5; D not resolved. Trimming cost V 6 bases and J 4 bases, with 9 bases left between them. The CDR3 length is 11 residues. The germline V gene has CDR1 DFQATT and CDR2 SNEGSKA (reference sequence). Here the CDR3 reads CSATPLETQYF. The CDR3 region has the DNA TGCAGTGCCACCCCGTTAGAGACCCAGTACTTC.

The chain is built from TRBV5-1 and TRBJ1-2; no clear D. This CDR3 has 12 residues. In germline, CDR1 is SGHRS, CDR2 YFSETQ. V was clipped by 0 bases and J by 7 bases, with 7 bases between them. The CDR3 loop reads CASSLGVVGYTF. The DNA of the CDR3 is TGCGCCAGCAGCTTGGGAGTTGTTGGCTACACCTTC.

The chain employs TRBV7-9 and TRBJ2-7, with 9 bases aligning to TRBD2. The germline CDR1 and CDR2 sequences are SEHNR and FQNEAQ (reference sequence). This CDR3 contains 15 residues. V was clipped by 3 bases and J by 4 bases; unmatched bases: 7. CDR3 protein: CASSFSGSSGYEQYF. The CDR3 DNA is TGTGCCAGCAGCTTTAGCGGGAGTTCCGGTTACGAGCAGTACTTC.

Concerning this clone: The same CDR3 also results from other DNA sequences found in this sample. The chain is built from TRBV13 and TRBJ1-1, with a tentative D call TRBD1 (5 bases). CDR1 and CDR2 (germline): PRHDT, FYEKMQ (reference sequence). The CDR3 contains 13 residues. Trimming left V 5 bases short and J 1 base short, with 8 bases between. The CDR3 sequence: CASSRTGNTEAFF. The CDR3 region has the DNA TGTGCCAGCAGCCGAACAGGGAACACTGAAGCTTTCTTT.